The T cell receptor beta chain described here comes from a study of blood T cell repertoires in COVID-19. On the study more broadly: Spain, Italy and the United States supplied samples that represented acute and convalescent COVID-19. PBMCs, B-cell-depleted T cells, or T cells were the source of the cDNA or gDNA that made up the material.

Patients of the Seattle cohort, enrolled during active infection, were followed longitudinally. How the authors handled the data: Estimates of nucleated cell counts were drawn from the amplification of reference gene primers. Profiling relied on immunoSEQ multiplex PCR, and the TCRdb table lists in-frame clones only, not all of them. V, J and clone size derive from that table, while D and trimming were established from the DNA sequence. The sample lists about 430,000 clones, roughly 90% seen once, with 0.7% to 1% in the top ten. Germline V gene data show CDR1 as MNHEY and CDR2 as SVGEGT. CDR3 length equals 15 residues. J gave up 4 bases and V 0 bases, and 3 bases lay outside the gene matches.

V usage is TRBV6-2 or TRBV6-3 and J usage is TRBJ2-3; 8 nucleotides agree with TRBD1. The receptor comes from a young man with COVID-19, enrolled during active disease. Material: peripheral blood. As DNA, the CDR3 is TGTGCCAGCAGTTACTCCGACAGGGGTTCAGATACGCAGTATTTT. Translation gives CASSYSDRGSDTQYF.